The 6 T cell receptor beta chains given below trace back to one sample, sequenced in a study of T cell changes during pregnancy in multiple sclerosis. Libraries were prepared by immunoSEQ multiplex PCR; TCRdb keeps only in-frame clonotypes and omits some of them. Among tens of thousands of clones listed, roughly 90% were seen once. The sample consisted of peripheral blood, taken in the second trimester of pregnancy. Source of these receptors: a female donor with multiple sclerosis, enrolled in a pregnancy study.

The chain combines TRBV12-5 with TRBJ2-4; maybe TRBD2 (5 bases). The CDR3 runs 13 residues. V was trimmed by 5 bases and J by 8 bases, leaving 13 bases between them. Germline V lookup: CDR1 LGHNT, CDR2 FRNRAP. The CDR3 coding sequence is TGTGCTAGTGGTCCAGACACGCGGGACATTCAGTACTTC. Its translation is CASGPDTRDIQYF.

CDR3 sequence: CASSLGLGAMEGYTF. The CDR3 DNA follows: TGCGCCAGCAGCTTGGGTCTGGGGGCGATGGAAGGCTACACCTTC. The chain couples TRBV5-1 to TRBJ1-2; a weak D match, TRBD1 (6 bases). This CDR3 contains 15 residues. Germline V gives CDR1 SGHRS, CDR2 YFSETQ. V lost 0 bases, J lost 8 bases, and 17 bases lay in between.

This chain links TRBV7-3 with TRBJ2-5; D is unresolved. The V gene's germline CDR1 is SGHTA and CDR2 FQGTGA. CDR3 length equals 15 residues. Trimming pared 4 bases from V and 5 bases from J, leaving 17 bases between. The CDR3 sequence: CASSWSPSGGETQYF. The CDR3 DNA is TGTGCCAGCAGCTGGTCACCGTCAGGTGGGGAGACCCAGTACTTC. Variable domain in full (rest from reference TRBV7-3 and TRBJ2-5): GAGVSQTPSNKVTEKGKYVELRCDPISGHTALYWYRQSLGQGPEFLIYFQGTGAADDSGLPNDRFFAVRPEGSVSTLKIQRTERGDSAVYLCASSWSPSGGETQYFGPGTRLLVL.

The V gene is TRBV11-2, the J gene TRBJ2-1, with D maybe TRBD1 (7 bases). V lost 5 bases to trimming and J lost 5 bases, with 19 bases between them. This CDR3 has 16 residues. Germline V lookup: CDR1 SGHAT, CDR2 FQNNGV. The CDR3 DNA reads as TGTGCCAGCAGCGCCGGGGCGGGACAGTGGGACAATGAGCAGTTCTTC. Translating it yields CASSAGAGQWDNEQFF.

This chain joins TRBV4-1 and TRBJ2-2, with D possibly TRBD2 on 7 matching bases. V lost 2 bases and J 3 bases, leaving 16 bases between the germline ends. CDR1 is MGHRA and CDR2 is YSYEKL in the germline V gene. This CDR3 contains 17 residues. The CDR3 here is CASSQKRGDYYTGELFF. In DNA form, the CDR3 reads TGCGCCAGCAGCCAAAAAAGGGGGGACTACTACACCGGGGAGCTGTTTTTT.

The chain uses TRBV6-1 and TRBJ2-5; perhaps TRBD2 as D (6 bases). CDR1 is MNHNS, CDR2 SASEGT, per germline. V gave up 4 bases and J gave up 9 bases, with 9 bases separating them. This CDR3 has 11 residues. In nucleotides, the CDR3 is TGTGCCAGCAGTGGGGGGGTGGCCCAGTACTTC. Translating gives CASSGGVAQYF.